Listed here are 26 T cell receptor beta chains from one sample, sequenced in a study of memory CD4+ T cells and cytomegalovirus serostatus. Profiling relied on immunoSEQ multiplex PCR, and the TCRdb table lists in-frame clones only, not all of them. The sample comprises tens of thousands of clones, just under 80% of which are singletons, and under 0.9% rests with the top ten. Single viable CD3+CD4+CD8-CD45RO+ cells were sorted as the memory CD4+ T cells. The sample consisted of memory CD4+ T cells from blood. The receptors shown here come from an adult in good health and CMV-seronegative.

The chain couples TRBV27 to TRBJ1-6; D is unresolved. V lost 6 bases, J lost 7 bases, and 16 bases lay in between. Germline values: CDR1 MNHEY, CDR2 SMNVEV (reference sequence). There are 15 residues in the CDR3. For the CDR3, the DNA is TGTGCCAGCAGCCGGAAGAGCATAGGGAATTCACCCCTCCACTTT. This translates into CASSRKSIGNSPLHF.

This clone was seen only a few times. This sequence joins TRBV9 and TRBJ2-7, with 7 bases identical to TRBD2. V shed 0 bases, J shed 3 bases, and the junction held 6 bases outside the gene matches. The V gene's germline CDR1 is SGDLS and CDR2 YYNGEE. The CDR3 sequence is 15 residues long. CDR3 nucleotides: TGTGCCAGCAGCGTAGAGGTGGGGGGGGACTACGAGCAGTACTTC. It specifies CASSVEVGGDYEQYF.

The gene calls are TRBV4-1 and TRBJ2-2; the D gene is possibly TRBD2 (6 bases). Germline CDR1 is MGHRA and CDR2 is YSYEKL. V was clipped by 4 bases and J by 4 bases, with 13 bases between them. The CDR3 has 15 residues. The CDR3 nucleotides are TGCGCCAGCAGCCGGAGGGGCGAAACCACCGGGGAGCTGTTTTTT. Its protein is CASSRRGETTGELFF.

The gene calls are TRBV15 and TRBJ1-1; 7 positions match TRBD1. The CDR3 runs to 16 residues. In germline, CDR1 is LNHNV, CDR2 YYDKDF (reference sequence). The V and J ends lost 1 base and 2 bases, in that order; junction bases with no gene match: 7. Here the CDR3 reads CATSRGQWDSNTEAFF. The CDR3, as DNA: TGTGCCACCAGCAGAGGGCAATGGGACAGCAACACTGAAGCTTTCTTT.

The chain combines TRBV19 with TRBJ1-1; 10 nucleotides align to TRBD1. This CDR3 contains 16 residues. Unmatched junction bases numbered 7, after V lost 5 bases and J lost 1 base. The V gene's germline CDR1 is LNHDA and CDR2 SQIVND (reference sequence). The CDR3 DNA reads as TGTGCCAGTAGTTCGGGGACAGGGGATGAGAACACTGAAGCTTTCTTT. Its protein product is CASSSGTGDENTEAFF.

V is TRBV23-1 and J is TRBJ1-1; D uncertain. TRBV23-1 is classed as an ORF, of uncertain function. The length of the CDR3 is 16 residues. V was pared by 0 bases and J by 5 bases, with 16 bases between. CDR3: CASSQSCRRLGTEAFF. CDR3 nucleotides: TGCGCCAGCAGTCAATCCTGTCGGAGGCTAGGAACTGAAGCTTTCTTT.

CDR3 region: CASSQELYYNEQFF. The CDR3 region has the DNA TGCGCCAGCAGCCAAGAACTATACTACAATGAGCAGTTCTTC. The chain combines TRBV4-1 with TRBJ2-1; D is unclear. The CDR3 runs to 14 residues. V was cut by 0 bases and J by 3 bases, with 6 bases left in between. Per germline, CDR1 MGHRA and CDR2 YSYEKL.

The CDR3 reads CASSAPIGTGDSHGYTF. CDR3 in DNA: TGTGCCAGCAGTGCCCCGATTGGGACAGGGGATTCTCATGGCTACACCTTC. The rearrangement links TRBV28 to TRBJ1-2; the match to TRBD1 covers 10 bases. This CDR3 spans 17 amino acids. The ends lost 5 bases at V and 6 bases at J; junction bases unmatched: 15. CDR1 is MDHEN, CDR2 SYDVKM, per germline.

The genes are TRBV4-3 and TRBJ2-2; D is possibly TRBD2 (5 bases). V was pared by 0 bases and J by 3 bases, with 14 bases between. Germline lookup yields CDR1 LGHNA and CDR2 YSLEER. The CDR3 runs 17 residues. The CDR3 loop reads CASSQESLASYTGELFF. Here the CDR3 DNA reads TGCGCCAGCAGCCAAGAGTCTCTAGCTAGCTACACCGGGGAGCTGTTTTTT.

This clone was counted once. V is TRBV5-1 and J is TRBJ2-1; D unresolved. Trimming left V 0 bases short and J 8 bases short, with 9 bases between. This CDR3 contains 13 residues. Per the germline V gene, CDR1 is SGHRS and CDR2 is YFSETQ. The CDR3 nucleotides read TGCGCCAGCAGCTTGGTACAGAACTATGAGCAGTTCTTC. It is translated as CASSLVQNYEQFF.

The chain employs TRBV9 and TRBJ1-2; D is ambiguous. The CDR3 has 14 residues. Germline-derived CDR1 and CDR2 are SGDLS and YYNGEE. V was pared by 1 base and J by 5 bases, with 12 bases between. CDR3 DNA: TGTGCCAGCAGCGTACAAGCCGGGGAGTATGGCTACACCTTC. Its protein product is CASSVQAGEYGYTF.

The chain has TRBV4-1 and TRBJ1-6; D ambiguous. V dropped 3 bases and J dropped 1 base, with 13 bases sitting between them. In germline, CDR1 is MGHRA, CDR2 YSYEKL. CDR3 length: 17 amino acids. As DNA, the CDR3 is TGCGCCAGCAGCCATCTACCGACAAGTTCCTATAATTCACCCCTCCACTTT. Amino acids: CASSHLPTSSYNSPLHF.

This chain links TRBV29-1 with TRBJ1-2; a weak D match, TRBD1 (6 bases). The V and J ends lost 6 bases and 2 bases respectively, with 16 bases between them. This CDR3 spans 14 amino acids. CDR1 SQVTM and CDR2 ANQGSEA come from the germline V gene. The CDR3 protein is CSVTTLTGNYGYTF. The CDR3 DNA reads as TGCAGCGTAACCACTCTGACAGGAAACTATGGCTACACCTTC.

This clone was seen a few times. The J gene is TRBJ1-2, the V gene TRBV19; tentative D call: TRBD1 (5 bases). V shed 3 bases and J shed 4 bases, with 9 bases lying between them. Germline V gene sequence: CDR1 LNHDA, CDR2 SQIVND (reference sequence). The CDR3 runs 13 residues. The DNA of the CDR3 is TGTGCCAGTAGTATCAGGGCGGCCTATGGCTACACCTTC. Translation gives CASSIRAAYGYTF. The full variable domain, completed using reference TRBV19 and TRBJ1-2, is DGGITQSPKYLFRKEGQNVTLSCEQNLNHDAMYWYRQDPGQGLRLIYYSQIVNDFQKGDIAEGYSVSREKKESFPLTVTSAQKNPTAFYLCASSIRAAYGYTFGSGTRLTVV.

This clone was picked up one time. The CDR3 is CASRPPRVETRAEQYF. The CDR3 nucleotides are TGTGCCAGCAGACCCCCTCGGGTGGAAACTAGGGCCGAGCAGTACTTC. The chain combines TRBV28 with TRBJ2-7; TRBD2 is a possible D gene (5 bases). The germline V gene has CDR1 MDHEN and CDR2 SYDVKM. Between the trimmed V and J ends, which lost 6 bases and 6 bases, there was a span of 24 bases. This CDR3 comprises 16 residues. Using reference TRBV28 and TRBJ2-7 for the parts outside the CDR3, the full variable domain is DVKVTQSSRYLVKRTGEKVFLECVQDMDHENMFWYRQDPGLGLRLIYFSYDVKMKEKGDIPEGYSVSREKKERFSLILESASTNQTSMYLCASRPPRVETRAEQYFGPGTRLTVT.

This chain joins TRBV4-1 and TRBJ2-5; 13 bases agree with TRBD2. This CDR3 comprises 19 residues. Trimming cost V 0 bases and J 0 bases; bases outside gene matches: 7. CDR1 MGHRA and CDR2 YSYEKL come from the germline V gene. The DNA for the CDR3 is TGCGCCAGCAGCCAAGATCGACTAGCGGGGGGCTCGTACCAAGAGACCCAGTACTTC. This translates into CASSQDRLAGGSYQETQYF.

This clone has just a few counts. The CDR3: CASRENTGLRAFF. DNA of the CDR3: TGTGCCAGCAGGGAAAATACAGGGTTGAGGGCTTTCTTT. The V call is TRBV28, the J call TRBJ1-1; possibly TRBD1 for D (6 bases). CDR1 and CDR2 from the germline V gene are MDHEN and SYDVKM. The CDR3 sequence is 13 residues long. V lost 6 bases and J 11 bases, leaving 19 bases between the germline ends.

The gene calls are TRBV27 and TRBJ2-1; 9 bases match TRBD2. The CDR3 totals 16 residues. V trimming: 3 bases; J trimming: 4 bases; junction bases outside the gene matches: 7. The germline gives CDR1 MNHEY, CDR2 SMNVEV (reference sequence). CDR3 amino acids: CASSLAAGGGYNEQFF. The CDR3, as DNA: TGTGCCAGCAGTTTGGCCGCGGGGGGGGGATACAATGAGCAGTTCTTC.

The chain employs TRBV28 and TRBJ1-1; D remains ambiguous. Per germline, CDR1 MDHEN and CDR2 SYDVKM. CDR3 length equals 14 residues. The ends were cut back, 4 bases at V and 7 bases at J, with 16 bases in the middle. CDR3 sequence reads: CASSSPLTMVEAFF. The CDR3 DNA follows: TGTGCCAGCAGTTCCCCCCTTACTATGGTTGAAGCTTTCTTT. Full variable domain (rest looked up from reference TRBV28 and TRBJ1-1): DVKVTQSSRYLVKRTGEKVFLECVQDMDHENMFWYRQDPGLGLRLIYFSYDVKMKEKGDIPEGYSVSREKKERFSLILESASTNQTSMYLCASSSPLTMVEAFFGQGTRLTVV.

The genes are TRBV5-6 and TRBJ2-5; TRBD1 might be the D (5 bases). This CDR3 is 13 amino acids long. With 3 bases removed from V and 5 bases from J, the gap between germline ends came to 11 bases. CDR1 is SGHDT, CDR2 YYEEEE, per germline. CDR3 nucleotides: TGTGCCAGCAGCTGGGGCAGGGTGGAGACCCAGTACTTC. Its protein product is CASSWGRVETQYF.

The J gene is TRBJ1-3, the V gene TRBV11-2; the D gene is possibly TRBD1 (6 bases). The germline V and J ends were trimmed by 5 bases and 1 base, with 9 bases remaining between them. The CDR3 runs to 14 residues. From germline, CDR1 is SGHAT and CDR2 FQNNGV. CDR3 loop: CASSRGQSGNTIYF. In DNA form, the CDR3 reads TGTGCCAGCAGCCGAGGACAGTCTGGAAACACCATATATTTT.

This CDR3 reads CASGSGAFEAFQETQYF. CDR3 in DNA: TGTGCTAGTGGTTCGGGAGCTTTTGAGGCTTTCCAAGAGACCCAGTACTTC. This rearrangement joins TRBV12-5 to TRBJ2-5; possible D gene TRBD2, 6 bases. The CDR3 consists of 17 residues. With 4 bases removed from V and 1 base from J, the gap between germline ends came to 19 bases. Looked up from germline, CDR1 is LGHNT and CDR2 is FRNRAP.

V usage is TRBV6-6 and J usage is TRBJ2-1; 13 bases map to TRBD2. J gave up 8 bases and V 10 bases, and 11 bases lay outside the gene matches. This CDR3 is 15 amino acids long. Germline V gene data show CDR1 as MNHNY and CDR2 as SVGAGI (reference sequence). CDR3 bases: TGTGCCATCAGCCGACTAGCGGGGGGTACCGATGAGCAGTTCTTC. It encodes CAISRLAGGTDEQFF.

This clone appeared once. The CDR3 sequence: CASTHSGTGSGNTIYF. The CDR3 DNA sequence: TGTGCCAGCACCCACTCCGGGACAGGCTCTGGAAACACCATATATTTT. The V and J genes are TRBV28 and TRBJ1-3, with TRBD1 identical over 8 bases. CDR1 and CDR2 from the germline V gene are MDHEN and SYDVKM. This CDR3 is 16 amino acids long. Trimming removed 7 bases from V and 0 bases from J; junction bases left unmatched: 8.

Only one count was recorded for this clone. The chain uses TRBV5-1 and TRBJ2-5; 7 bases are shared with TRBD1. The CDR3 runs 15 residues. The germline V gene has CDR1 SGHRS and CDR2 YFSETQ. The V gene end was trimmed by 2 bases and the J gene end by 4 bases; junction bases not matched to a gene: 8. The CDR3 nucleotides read TGCGCCAGCAGCTTAATACAGGGGTTCGGAGAGACCCAGTACTTC. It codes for CASSLIQGFGETQYF.

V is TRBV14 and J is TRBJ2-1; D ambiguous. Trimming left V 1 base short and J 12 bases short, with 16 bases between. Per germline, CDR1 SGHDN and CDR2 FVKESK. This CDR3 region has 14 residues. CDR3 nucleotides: TGTGCCAGCAGCCAAGGAACTCCAGAAATGGGGCAGTTCTTC. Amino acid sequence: CASSQGTPEMGQFF.